Listed below are T cell receptor beta chains from one sample, sequenced in a study of OX40 agonist ivuxolimab in advanced cancers. Method: immunoSEQ multiplex PCR; TCRdb's copy keeps in-frame clones and lacks some. The data show 60,000 to 95,000 clones, roughly 87% seen once. The sequencing here drew on CD4+ or CD8+ T cells sorted from blood, taken in a trial of the OX40 agonist ivuxolimab. These receptors all come from an adult with an advanced solid tumor such as melanoma, head and neck, liver or kidney cancer. CDR3s include the opening cysteine and the closing phenylalanine or tryptophan. The D gene is left open where the match is weak. Size tells how often a clone was seen (once, few, many) or the class of an expanded clone, and some rows leave it out.

>-|TRBV20-1|TRBJ1-2|-
TGCAGTGCTAGACCAGTCTATGGCTACACCTTC
CSARPVYGYTF
>-|TRBV2|TRBJ2-5|-
TGTGCCAGCAGTGGTTCCGTGGAGACCCAGTACTTC
CASSGSVETQYF
>-|TRBV5-1|TRBJ2-7|-
TGCGCCAGCAGCCCACCGGGACACGAGCAGTACTTC
CASSPPGHEQYF
>-|TRBV10-2|TRBJ2-5|TRBD1
TGCGCCAGCAGTGAACAGGGGAGTGACCAGTACTTC
CASSEQGSDQYF
>-|TRBV5-6|TRBJ1-1|-
TGTGCCAGCAGCTACCCCTTGGGAGGGCTGAACACTGAAGCTTTCTTT
CASSYPLGGLNTEAFF
>-|TRBV6-1|TRBJ2-1|-
TGTGCCAGCAGTGAAGCGCTTCGGGACAATGAGCAGTTCTTC
CASSEALRDNEQFF
>-|TRBV12-5|TRBJ1-2|-
TGTGCTAGTGGTTTGTCAGGGTATAGCTATGGCTACACCTTC
CASGLSGYSYGYTF
>-|TRBV7-6|TRBJ2-7|TRBD1
TGTGCCAGCAGCTTGGGGGACAGGGTTGCCTACGAGCAGTACTTC
CASSLGDRVAYEQYF
>-|TRBV29-1|TRBJ1-4|TRBD1
TGCAGCGTCGCCGGGACAGGGGGCTCTGACGCTAATGAAAAACTGTTTTTT
CSVAGTGGSDANEKLFF
>-|TRBV11-1|TRBJ1-3|-
TGTGCCAGCAGCCGGTCGTGGGGTAGGACTGGAAACACCATATATTTT
CASSRSWGRTGNTIYF
>few|TRBV7-9|TRBJ2-2|-
TGTGCCAGCAGCTTAGCCGCGACGACCGGGGAGCTGTTTTTT
CASSLAATTGELFF
>-|TRBV7-8|TRBJ1-1|-
TGTGCCAGCAGCCTGGCTATGTACACTGAAGCTTTCTTT
CASSLAMYTEAFF
>-|TRBV6-5|TRBJ2-5|-
TGTGCCAGCAGTTACGGCCAAGAGACCCAGTACTTC
CASSYGQETQYF
>-|TRBV9|TRBJ1-6|-
TGTGCCAGCAGTCGGGCCGGGAGCCAAAATTCACCCCTCCACTTT
CASSRAGSQNSPLHF
>-|TRBV7-3|TRBJ2-6|-
TGTGCCAGCAGCTCGGGTGATTACCCACAAAGTCGGGCCAACGTCCTGACTTTC
CASSSGDYPQSRANVLTF
>-|TRBV18|TRBJ2-1|TRBD2
TGTGCCAGCTCACCAAGAAGGACTAGCGGGGGTAATGAGCAGTTCTTC
CASSPRRTSGGNEQFF
>-|TRBV6-1|TRBJ2-5|TRBD2
TGTGCCAGCAGTGAACTGGCTAGCGGGGGCCCTCGTGAGACCCAGTACTTC
CASSELASGGPRETQYF
>-|TRBV5-4|TRBJ2-7|-
TGTGCCAGCAGCTTGGCCGTGGGGGGAAGGAACGAGCAGTACTTC
CASSLAVGGRNEQYF